The clone carrying this TCR beta chain was counted only a few times. Its specificity is unknown. This sample was taken from a study of CD8 T cells in ankylosing spondylitis. General study points: What seemed typical of ankylosing spondylitis blood was a TCR beta motif built from 8 or 9 highly homologous variants. Clones tied to disease were said to be significantly enriched in matched ankylosing spondylitis synovial fluid.

By quantitative 5'-RACE with molecular barcodes, the TCR beta libraries were made. Via MiXCR, TCRdb re-called the 5' RACE reads, giving one row per CDR3 protein. This sample has roughly 120,000 distinct CDR3 sequences; roughly an eighth occur once, and the top ten carry approximately 3.1%. This CDR3 contains 14 residues. The V and J ends lost 6 bases and 8 bases respectively, with 19 bases between them. J is TRBJ1-2 and V is TRBV12-3 or TRBV12-4, with D maybe TRBD1 (5 bases). Material: blood, either unsorted or a sorted T cell fraction (not recorded which). This receptor was identified in a female donor with ankylosing spondylitis or in good health (not recorded which). The CDR3 DNA reads as TGTGCCAGCAGCTACCTGGACGGGGGGGAAGGCTACACCTTC. Translating it yields CASSYLDGGEGYTF.